This T cell receptor (beta chain) derives from a study of T cells in Graves' hyperthyroidism and ophthalmopathy. Findings and limits, study-wide: Among thyroid clonotypes expanded above 0.001, most also appeared in blood.

Worth noting for this clonotype: Its antigen is still unknown.

Amplification of TCR beta CDR3 regions was performed using RNA transcripts as template. The HTBI set primed first-round TCR CDR3 RT-PCR. TCRdb reprocessed the multiplex PCR reads via MiXCR and lists one record per CDR3 protein. The data show around 400,000 distinct CDR3 sequences, approximately 25% seen once. Aged 18 to 65, the patients had hyperthyroidism that was newly diagnosed and had lasted under 2 months. The sequencing input was blood. This receptor was identified in a man aged 50-60 years with Graves' hyperthyroidism.

CDR3 bases: TGTGCCAGTAGTATAGACCCGGGCAATGAGCAGTTCTTC. Its translation: CASSIDPGNEQFF. The chain couples TRBV19 to TRBJ2-1; D gene uncertain. This CDR3 comprises 13 residues. Germline CDR1 reads LNHDA; CDR2 reads SQIVND (reference sequence). The V and J ends lost 0 bases and 6 bases respectively, with 6 bases between them.